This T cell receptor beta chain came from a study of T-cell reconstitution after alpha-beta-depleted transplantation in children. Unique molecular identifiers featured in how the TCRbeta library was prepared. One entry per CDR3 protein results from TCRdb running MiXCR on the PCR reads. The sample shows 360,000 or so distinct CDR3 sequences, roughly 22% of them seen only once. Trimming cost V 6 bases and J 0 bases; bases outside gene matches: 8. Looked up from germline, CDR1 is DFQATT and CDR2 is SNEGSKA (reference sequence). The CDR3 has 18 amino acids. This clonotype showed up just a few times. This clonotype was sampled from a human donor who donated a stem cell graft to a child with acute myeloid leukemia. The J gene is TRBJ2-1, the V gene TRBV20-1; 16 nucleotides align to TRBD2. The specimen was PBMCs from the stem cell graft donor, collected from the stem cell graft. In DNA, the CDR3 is TGCAGTGCGCCCGGGACTAGCGGGAGGGACCTCTCCTACAATGAGCAGTTCTTC. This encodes CSAPGTSGRDLSYNEQFF.